This T cell receptor beta chain emerged from a study of vaccination and CD4 T cells after COVID-19. Across the study: The convalescents, six males and four females, included two who were Hispanic.

The Oncomine TCR Beta short-read assay was applied to DNA of cultured CD4+ T cells. TCRdb re-analysed the PCR reads in MiXCR, keeping a single row per CDR3 protein. The repertoire consists of over 7,500 distinct CDR3 sequences, with under 60% occurring once and the leading ten covering under 15%. On this clonotype: Its specificity is not known.

Treatment specified: roughly 10-day PBMC culture with coronavirus spike peptide pools or control peptides (ViraFEST assay). Pre-COVID-19 pandemic sampling (2011-2018) yielded the unexposed donor's CD4+ T cells. The V segment lost 0 bases and the J segment 3 bases; nucleotides outside the gene matches: 5. The CDR3 is 15 residues long. The V gene's germline CDR1 is SGHRS and CDR2 YFSETQ. This receptor was identified in a human donor in good health. The sequenced material came from CD4+ T cells from blood, cultured in vitro. The chain uses TRBV5-1 and TRBJ1-2; 7 nucleotides agree with TRBD1. CDR3 coding DNA: TGCGCCAGCAGCTTGGCCGGCAGGGGGGACTATGGCTACACCTTC. It is translated as CASSLAGRGDYGYTF.